Described below is a single TCR beta chain sequence and its context. The sequence runs out 3 residues before the end of the CDR3; the remainder is reconstructed from the germline J gene. The CDR3 is 13 residues long. CDR1 and CDR2 (germline): LNHDA, SQIVND (reference sequence). Losses at the gene ends were 7 bases for V and 4 bases for J; bases not matched to a gene: 6. CD4+CD25+CD127- Tregs, CD4+CD25- non-Tregs, CD4 and CD8 cells were sorted. This sample is drawn from a study of Tregs in tolerant kidney transplant recipients. The method was immunoSEQ multiplex PCR; TCRdb's version includes in-frame clones alone and lacks a portion of them. Its listing shows 48,000 or so clones.

V and J are TRBV19 and TRBJ2-5, with 7 bases matching TRBD2. This specimen was CD4+ T cells from blood, taken before the transplant. The sequence came from a human donor who received a combined kidney and bone marrow transplant. The part of the CDR3 DNA that was read is TGTGCCAGTATGGGGGGGAAGTCAGAGACC. This translates into CASMGGKSET. The CDR3 reads in full as CASMGGKSETQYF.